This T cell receptor (beta chain) was obtained from a study of T cell responses to AZD1222 COVID-19 vaccine. Study results and caveats: It was only a handful of AZD1222 recipients who were seropositive at baseline. The study found Spike-specific TCR breadth and depth rose after two AZD1222 doses.

As concerns this clone: No antigen is known for it.

The V gene's germline CDR1 is SQVTM and CDR2 ANQGSEA. V gave up 4 bases and J gave up 8 bases; unmatched junction bases: 3. CDR3 length equals 11 residues. The protocol was immunoSEQ multiplex PCR, while the TCRdb copy is restricted to in-frame clones and leaves out a portion. The sample holds approximately 190,000 clones, about 94% seen once. J is TRBJ1-2 and V is TRBV29-1; 8 bases agree with TRBD1. The receptor was isolated from an adult in good health. Sequenced here: peripheral blood, sampled on day 0 of AZD1222 vaccination. CDR3: CSVVGTGGYTF. CDR3 DNA: TGCAGCGTTGTAGGGACAGGAGGCTACACCTTC.